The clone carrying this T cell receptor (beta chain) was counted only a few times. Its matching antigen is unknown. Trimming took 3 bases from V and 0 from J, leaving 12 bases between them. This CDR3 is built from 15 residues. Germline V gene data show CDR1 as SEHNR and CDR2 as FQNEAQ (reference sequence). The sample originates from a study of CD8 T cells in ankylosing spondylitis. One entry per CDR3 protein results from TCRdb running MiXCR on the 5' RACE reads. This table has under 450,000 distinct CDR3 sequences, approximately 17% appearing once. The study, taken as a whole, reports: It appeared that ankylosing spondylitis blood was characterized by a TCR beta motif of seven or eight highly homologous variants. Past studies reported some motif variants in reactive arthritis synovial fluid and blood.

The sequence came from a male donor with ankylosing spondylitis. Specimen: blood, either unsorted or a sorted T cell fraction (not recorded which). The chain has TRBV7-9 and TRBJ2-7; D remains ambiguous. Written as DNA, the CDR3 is TGTGCCAGCAGCTTGGGTGGGAAGAACTCCTACGAGCAGTACTTC. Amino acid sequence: CASSLGGKNSYEQYF.